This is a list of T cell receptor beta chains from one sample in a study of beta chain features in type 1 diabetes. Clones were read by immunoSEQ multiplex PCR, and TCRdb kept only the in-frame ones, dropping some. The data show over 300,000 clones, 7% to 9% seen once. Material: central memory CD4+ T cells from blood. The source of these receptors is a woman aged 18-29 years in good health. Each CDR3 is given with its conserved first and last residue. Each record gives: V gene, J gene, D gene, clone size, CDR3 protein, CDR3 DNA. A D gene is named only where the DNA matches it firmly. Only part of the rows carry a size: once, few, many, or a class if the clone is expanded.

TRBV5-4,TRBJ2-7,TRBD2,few,CASSSSSGKGSYEQYF,TGTGCCAGCAGCTCCAGTAGCGGGAAAGGCTCCTACGAGCAGTACTTC
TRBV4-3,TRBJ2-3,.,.,CASSQDWASTDTQYF,TGCGCCAGCAGCCAAGACTGGGCTAGCACAGATACGCAGTATTTT
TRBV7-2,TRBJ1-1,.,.,CASSFGFRGNTEAFF,TGTGCCAGCAGCTTTGGGTTTAGGGGGAACACTGAAGCTTTCTTT
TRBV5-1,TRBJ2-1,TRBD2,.,CASSIKVAGAGSYNEQFF,TGCGCCAGCAGCATCAAAGTAGCGGGGGCGGGCTCCTACAATGAGCAGTTCTTC
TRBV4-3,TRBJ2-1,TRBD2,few,CASSPILSGLVSYNEQFF,TGCGCCAGCAGCCCCATTTTAAGTGGACTAGTCAGTTACAATGAGCAGTTCTTC
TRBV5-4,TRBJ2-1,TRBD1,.,CASSFKSRTGLDNEQFF,TGTGCCAGCAGCTTCAAGTCTAGGACAGGGCTTGACAATGAGCAGTTCTTC
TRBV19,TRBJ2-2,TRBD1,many,CASSRDRGSAGELFF,TGTGCCAGTAGCCGGGACAGGGGTTCGGCCGGGGAGCTGTTTTTT
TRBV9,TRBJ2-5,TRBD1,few,CASSVGTGFETQYF,TGTGCCAGCAGCGTCGGGACAGGGTTTGAGACCCAGTACTTC
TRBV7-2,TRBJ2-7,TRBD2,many,CASSPYSGGYEQYF,TGTGCCAGCAGCCCCTACTCGGGGGGCTACGAGCAGTACTTC
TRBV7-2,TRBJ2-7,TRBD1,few,CASSYSVGQVSGEQYF,TGTGCCAGCAGTTACTCCGTTGGACAGGTGTCTGGCGAGCAGTACTTC
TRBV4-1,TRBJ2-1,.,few,CASSQGGSRRWSYNEQFF,TGCGCCAGCAGCCAAGGGGGGAGCCGGCGGTGGTCCTACAATGAGCAGTTCTTC
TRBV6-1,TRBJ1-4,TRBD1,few,CASNYQGAPNEKLFF,TGTGCCAGCAATTATCAGGGGGCGCCTAATGAAAAACTGTTTTTT
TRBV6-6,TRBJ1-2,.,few,CATRQVLSGYTF,TGTGCCACCAGACAGGTTCTAAGTGGCTACACCTTC
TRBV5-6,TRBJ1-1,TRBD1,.,CASSRDPGQWNTEAFF,TGTGCCAGCAGTCGCGATCCGGGACAGTGGAACACTGAAGCTTTCTTT
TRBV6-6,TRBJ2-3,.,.,CASSYWQTTDTQYF,TGTGCCAGCAGTTACTGGCAGACCACAGATACGCAGTATTTT
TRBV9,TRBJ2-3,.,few,CASRGSATDTQYF,TGTGCCAGCAGGGGTAGCGCCACAGATACGCAGTATTTT
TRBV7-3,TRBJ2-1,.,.,CASSSMRGNEQFF,TGTGCCAGCAGCTCTATGAGGGGCAATGAGCAGTTCTTC
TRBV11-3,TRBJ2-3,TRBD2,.,CASSLGGRATDTQYF,TGTGCCAGCAGCTTAGGCGGGAGGGCCACAGATACGCAGTATTTT
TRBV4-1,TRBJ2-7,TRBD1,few,CASSLDRGSYEQYF,TGCGCCAGCAGCCTGGACAGGGGCTCCTACGAGCAGTACTTC
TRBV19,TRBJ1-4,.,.,CATGRDIQEKLFF,TGTGCCACTGGGAGGGACATTCAAGAAAAACTGTTTTTT
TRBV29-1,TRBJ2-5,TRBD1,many,CSVVRTGPETQYF,TGCAGCGTTGTTAGGACAGGTCCAGAGACCCAGTACTTC
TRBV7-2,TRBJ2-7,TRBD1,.,CASSLATGDYEQYF,TGTGCCAGCAGCTTAGCGACAGGGGACTACGAGCAGTACTTC
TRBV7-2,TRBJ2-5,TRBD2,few,CASSLYGSGSMETQYF,TGTGCCAGCAGCTTATACGGGAGCGGGAGCATGGAGACCCAGTACTTC
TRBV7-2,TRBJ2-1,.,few,CASSLNGQSVDEQFF,TGTGCCAGCAGCTTAAACGGACAAAGTGTCGATGAGCAGTTCTTC
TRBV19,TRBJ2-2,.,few,CASSIFWGSDTGELFF,TGTGCCAGTAGTATATTCTGGGGGAGTGACACCGGGGAGCTGTTTTTT
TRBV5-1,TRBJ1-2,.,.,CASSLERAPYTF,TGCGCCAGCAGCTTGGAAAGGGCACCCTACACCTTC
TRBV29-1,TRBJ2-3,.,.,CSVAGLRWGTDTQYF,TGCAGCGTTGCCGGTCTCCGTTGGGGCACAGATACGCAGTATTTT
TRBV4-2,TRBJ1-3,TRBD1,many,CASSQDGTGTGNTIYF,TGTGCCAGCAGCCAAGACGGGACAGGGACTGGAAACACCATATATTTT
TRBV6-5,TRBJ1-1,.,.,CASSYEVYTEAFF,TGTGCCAGCAGTTATGAGGTTTACACTGAAGCTTTCTTT
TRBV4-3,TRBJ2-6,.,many,CASSQEGHLKANVLTF,TGCGCCAGCAGCCAAGAAGGCCATCTTAAGGCCAACGTCCTGACTTTC
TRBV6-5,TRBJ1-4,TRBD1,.,CASRQGGTNEKLFF,TGTGCCAGCAGACAGGGGGGGACTAATGAAAAACTGTTTTTT
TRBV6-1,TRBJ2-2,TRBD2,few,CASESGSSAGELFF,TGTGCCAGTGAGAGCGGGAGCAGTGCCGGGGAGCTGTTTTTT
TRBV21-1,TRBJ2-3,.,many,CASSKKRMGTSGEDTQYF,TGTGCCAGCAGCAAAAAGAGGATGGGGACTAGCGGGGAAGATACGCAGTATTTT
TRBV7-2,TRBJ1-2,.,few,CASSPGRRGDSTF,TGTGCCAGCAGCCCGGGGAGGAGGGGCGACTCCACCTTC
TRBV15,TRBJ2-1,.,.,CATKEREYSYNEQFF,TGTGCCACAAAAGAACGGGAGTACTCCTACAATGAGCAGTTCTTC
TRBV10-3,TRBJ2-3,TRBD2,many,CAIRGTSGLEEQYF,TGTGCCATCAGGGGGACTAGCGGACTCGAGGAGCAGTATTTT
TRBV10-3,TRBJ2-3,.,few,CAISKTDTQYF,TGTGCCATCAGTAAGACAGATACGCAGTATTTT
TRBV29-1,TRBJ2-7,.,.,CSAGDQGYFPYEQYF,TGCAGCGCAGGCGATCAGGGCTATTTCCCTTACGAGCAGTACTTC
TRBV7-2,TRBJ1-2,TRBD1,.,CASSLASGQLNYGYTF,TGTGCCAGCAGCTTAGCCTCGGGACAGTTGAACTATGGCTACACCTTC
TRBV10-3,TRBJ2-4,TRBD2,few,CAISESRSSGRGNIQYF,TGTGCCATCAGTGAGTCGAGGTCTAGCGGGAGGGGAAACATTCAGTACTTC
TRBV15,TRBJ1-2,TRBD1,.,CATSIDRDYGYTF,TGTGCCACCAGCATCGACAGGGATTATGGCTACACCTTC
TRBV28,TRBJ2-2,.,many,CASSGRNTGELFF,TGTGCCAGCAGCGGACGGAACACCGGGGAGCTGTTTTTT
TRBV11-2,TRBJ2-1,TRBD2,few,CASSSRTSGNRVGEQFF,TGTGCCAGCAGCTCCAGGACTAGCGGGAACCGGGTCGGTGAGCAGTTCTTC
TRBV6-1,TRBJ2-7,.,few,CASIGRIRNTYEQYF,TGTGCCAGCATTGGACGAATCAGGAATACCTACGAGCAGTACTTC
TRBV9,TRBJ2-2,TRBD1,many,CASSTPGQGAAGELFF,TGTGCCAGCAGCACCCCCGGACAGGGGGCTGCCGGGGAGCTGTTTTTT
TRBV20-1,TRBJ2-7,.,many,CSASEKYEQYF,TGCAGTGCTAGCGAGAAATACGAGCAGTACTTC
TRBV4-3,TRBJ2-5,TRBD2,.,CASSQALASETQYF,TGCGCCAGCAGCCAAGCACTAGCGTCAGAGACCCAGTACTTC
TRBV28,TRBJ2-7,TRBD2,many,CASSSKGWTSGSPYEQYF,TGTGCCAGCAGTTCGAAGGGGTGGACTAGCGGGAGCCCCTACGAGCAGTACTTC
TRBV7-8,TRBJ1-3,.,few,CASSTLSSGNTIYF,TGTGCCAGCTCCACCTTGAGCTCTGGAAACACCATATATTTT
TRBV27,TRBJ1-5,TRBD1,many,CASSPTTGTGFQPQHF,TGTGCCAGCAGTCCCACCACCGGGACAGGGTTTCAGCCCCAGCATTTT
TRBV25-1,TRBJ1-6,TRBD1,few,CASSGQGGSPLHF,TGTGCCAGCAGTGGACAGGGTGGATCACCCCTCCACTTT
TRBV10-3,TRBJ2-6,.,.,CAIRPDSGANVLTF,TGTGCCATCAGGCCGGATTCTGGGGCCAACGTCCTGACTTTC
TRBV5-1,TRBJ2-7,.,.,CASSFSGGTYEQYF,TGCGCCAGCAGCTTCTCCGGCGGGACCTACGAGCAGTACTTC
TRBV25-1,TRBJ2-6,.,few,CASSPSGLSGANVLTF,TGTGCCAGCAGCCCCTCAGGACTCTCTGGGGCCAACGTCCTGACTTTC
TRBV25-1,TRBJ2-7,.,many,CASSESEGAGYEQYF,TGTGCCAGCAGTGAATCGGAGGGGGCTGGCTACGAGCAGTACTTC